This entry lists 29 T cell receptor beta chains sequenced from one sample in a study of cytomegalovirus exposure and HLA in healthy donors. Use of 60 Vbeta and 13 Jbeta primers characterized the PCR. Clones were read by immunoSEQ multiplex PCR, and TCRdb kept only the in-frame ones, dropping some. The profile shows 120,000 or so clones, around four fifths of them singletons. Sequenced material: PBMCs. These receptors originate from a man aged 25 to 40 in good health and CMV-seropositive.

The rearrangement links TRBV10-2 to TRBJ2-3, with 9 nucleotides matching TRBD1. The germline V gene has CDR1 WSHSY and CDR2 SAAADI. The CDR3 has 17 residues. The V and J ends lost 5 bases and 6 bases, in that order; junction bases with no gene match: 15. CDR3 DNA sequence: TGCGCCAGCAGTTCTAGCCAGGGACAGGGTGCGTGGGATACGCAGTATTTT. Its translation: CASSSSQGQGAWDTQYF.

The chain links TRBV12-5 to TRBJ2-1, with D perhaps TRBD2 (5 bases). The CDR3 contains 15 residues. Per the germline V gene, CDR1 is LGHNT and CDR2 is FRNRAP. The ends were cut back, 1 base at V and 7 bases at J, with 14 bases in the middle. For the CDR3, the DNA is TGTGCTAGTGGTTTGGGCGCTTCGGGGTATAATGAGCAGTTCTTC. Its protein is CASGLGASGYNEQFF.

This rearrangement joins TRBV28 to TRBJ1-2, with 10 bases lining up with TRBD1. V lost 5 bases to trimming and J lost 5 bases; unmatched junction nucleotides: 8. Germline loops: CDR1 MDHEN, CDR2 SYDVKM. The CDR3 contains 15 residues. The CDR3 reads CASSIRQGARYGYTF. The CDR3, as DNA: TGTGCCAGCAGTATTCGACAGGGGGCCCGATATGGCTACACCTTC.

This rearrangement joins TRBV7-9 to TRBJ2-5; 9 bases fit TRBD2. This CDR3 region has 16 residues. Losses at the gene ends were 5 bases for V and 4 bases for J; bases not matched to a gene: 11. Germline CDR1 reads SEHNR; CDR2 reads FQNEAQ (reference sequence). The DNA for the CDR3 is TGTGCCAGCAGCCTTAGCGGGAGCGCTTCAAGAGAGACCCAGTACTTC. Residues: CASSLSGSASRETQYF.

This clone appeared a few times. The rearrangement uses TRBV5-5 and TRBJ2-2; possibly TRBD1 for D (5 bases). V lost 1 base and J lost 3, with 13 bases in between. Per the germline V gene, CDR1 is SGHKS and CDR2 is YYEKEE (reference sequence). The CDR3 is 16 amino acids. CDR3 in amino acids: CASSLTGRADTGELFF. The CDR3 nucleotides are TGTGCCAGCAGCTTGACAGGAAGGGCGGACACCGGGGAGCTGTTTTTT.

V usage is TRBV5-1 and J usage is TRBJ2-7; 9 nucleotides align to TRBD2. This CDR3 region has 16 residues. The germline V gene encodes CDR1 SGHRS and CDR2 YFSETQ. J lost 3 bases, V lost 4 bases, and 11 bases had no gene match. CDR3 DNA: TGCGCCAGCAGCCCGTGGGGAGCGGGAGGAGGCTACGAGCAGTACTTC. Translating it yields CASSPWGAGGGYEQYF. The full variable domain, rest sourced from reference TRBV5-1 and TRBJ2-7, is KAGVTQTPRYLIKTRGQQVTLSCSPISGHRSVSWYQQTPGQGLQFLFEYFSETQRNKGNFPGRFSGRQFSNSRSEMNVSTLELGDSALYLCASSPWGAGGGYEQYFGPGTRLTVT.

This chain uses TRBV11-2 with TRBJ2-1, with 8 bases matching TRBD2. Germline V gene sequence: CDR1 SGHAT, CDR2 FQNNGV. V lost 5 bases and J lost 5; bases outside the gene matches: 8. CDR3 length equals 15 residues. Here the CDR3 DNA reads TGTGCCAGCAGCCCCCGGCGGCGGGGGGACAATGAGCAGTTCTTC. It yields the protein CASSPRRRGDNEQFF.

This chain connects TRBV9 to TRBJ2-5, with 7 bases fitting TRBD1. The CDR3 runs to 14 residues. CDR1 is SGDLS, CDR2 YYNGEE, per germline. V was clipped by 2 bases and J by 1 base; unmatched bases: 2. The CDR3 sequence is CASSVGDSQETQYF. The CDR3 region has the DNA TGTGCCAGCAGCGTGGGGGACAGCCAAGAGACCCAGTACTTC. The complete variable domain, with remaining parts taken from reference TRBV9 and TRBJ2-5, reads DSGVTQTPKHLITATGQRVTLRCSPRSGDLSVYWYQQSLDQGLQFLIQYYNGEERAKGNILERFSAQQFPDLHSELNLSSLELGDSALYFCASSVGDSQETQYFGPGTRLLVL.

The chain carries TRBV7-9 and TRBJ2-5, with unresolved D. The CDR3 consists of 12 residues. CDR1 SEHNR and CDR2 FQNEAQ come from the germline V gene (reference sequence). V was shortened by 1 base and J by 3 bases, with 3 bases between the two germline ends. Here the CDR3 DNA reads TGTGCCAGCAGCTTAGTAGAAGAGACCCAGTACTTC. This gives the protein CASSLVEETQYF. Looking up the rest from reference TRBV7-9 and TRBJ2-5 gives the full variable domain: DTGVSQNPRHKITKRGQNVTFRCDPISEHNRLYWYRQTLGQGPEFLTYFQNEAQLEKSRLLSDRFSAERPKGSFSTLEIQRTEQGDSAMYLCASSLVEETQYFGPGTRLLVL.

In this sample, this clone turned up once. The J gene is TRBJ2-3, the V gene TRBV18, with no clear D. The CDR3 is 14 amino acids. From germline, CDR1 is KGHSH and CDR2 LQKENI. V was clipped by 1 base and J by 2 bases, with 7 bases between them. The CDR3 loop reads CASSPRPNTDTQYF. CDR3 in DNA: TGTGCCAGCTCACCACGGCCCAACACAGATACGCAGTATTTT.

This clone has a handful of counts. V usage is TRBV9 and J usage is TRBJ2-5, with 7 bases identical to TRBD2. Trimming took 4 bases from V and 0 from J; bases not matched to a gene: 9. The germline gives CDR1 SGDLS, CDR2 YYNGEE. The CDR3 extends over 16 amino acids. As DNA, the CDR3 is TGTGCCAGCAGCCCCAGCGGGACCTCTTACCAAGAGACCCAGTACTTC. This translates into CASSPSGTSYQETQYF.

The chain joins TRBV5-4 to TRBJ1-1; D may be TRBD1 (6 bases). Germline assignment: CDR1 SGHNT and CDR2 YYREEE (reference sequence). The CDR3 spans 13 residues. With 4 bases removed from V and 4 bases from J, the gap between germline ends came to 11 bases. CDR3 amino acids: CASSPGQRTEAFF. The DNA of the CDR3 is TGTGCCAGCAGCCCAGGACAGCGCACTGAAGCTTTCTTT. Full variable domain (rest looked up from reference TRBV5-4 and TRBJ1-1): ETGVTQSPTHLIKTRGQQVTLRCSSQSGHNTVSWYQQALGQGPQFIFQYYREEENGRGNFPPRFSGLQFPNYSSELNVNALELDDSALYLCASSPGQRTEAFFGQGTRLTVV.

This sequence joins TRBV11-2 and TRBJ2-7, with D maybe TRBD2 (5 bases). V was shortened by 5 bases and J by 3 bases, with 14 bases between the two germline ends. Looked up from germline, CDR1 is SGHAT and CDR2 is FQNNGV. The CDR3 consists of 14 residues. The CDR3 spells CASSPRANVYEQYF. The CDR3 DNA is TGTGCCAGCAGCCCGCGGGCAAACGTCTACGAGCAGTACTTC.

The chain has TRBV6-4 and TRBJ2-2; tentatively, D is TRBD2 (6 bases). This CDR3 is 13 amino acids long. The V end was cut by 3 bases, the J end by 7 bases, with 9 bases between. Germline CDR1 reads MRHNA; CDR2 reads SNTAGT. CDR3 sequence reads: CASSERGGGELFF. The CDR3 DNA follows: TGTGCCAGCAGTGAAAGGGGAGGCGGGGAGCTGTTTTTT.

This chain connects TRBV27 to TRBJ2-1, with 9 nucleotides matching TRBD1. V shed 5 bases and J 4 bases; nucleotides not matched to a gene: 6. The length of the CDR3 is 15 residues. The germline CDR1 and CDR2 sequences are MNHEY and SMNVEV (reference sequence). Here the CDR3 reads CASSITGGDYNEQFF. CDR3 sequence (DNA): TGTGCCAGCAGTATAACAGGGGGCGATTACAATGAGCAGTTCTTC.

The rearrangement links TRBV9 to TRBJ2-1; 7 bases are a match to TRBD2. Germline values: CDR1 SGDLS, CDR2 YYNGEE. J lost 14 bases, V lost 0 bases, and 5 bases had no gene match. This CDR3 is built from 12 residues. The CDR3 nucleotides are TGTGCCAGCAGCGTAGAGGCGGGAGAGGAGTTCTTC. It yields the protein CASSVEAGEEFF.

The gene calls are TRBV28 and TRBJ2-5; TRBD1 aligns across 10 bases. Trimming cost V 4 bases and J 6 bases; bases outside gene matches: 8. Germline CDR1 MDHEN, CDR2 SYDVKM. This CDR3 contains 15 residues. The CDR3: CASSSPGQGTQTQYF. CDR3 DNA: TGTGCCAGCAGTTCTCCGGGACAGGGGACGCAGACCCAGTACTTC.

This chain joins TRBV5-1 and TRBJ2-7; 11 bases agree with TRBD2. Germline V gene data show CDR1 as SGHRS and CDR2 as YFSETQ. V gave up 4 bases and J gave up 7 bases; unmatched junction bases: 10. This CDR3 region has 15 residues. The chain's CDR3 is CASSIAGGMFVEQYF. The CDR3 coding sequence is TGCGCCAGCAGCATAGCGGGAGGGATGTTTGTGGAGCAGTACTTC.

On this clone: Other nucleotide sequences from this sample produce the same CDR3. The gene calls are TRBV7-9 and TRBJ1-5; a possible D gene is TRBD1 (6 bases). This CDR3 contains 13 residues. The V and J ends lost 6 bases and 6 bases respectively, with 12 bases between them. Germline assignment: CDR1 SEHNR and CDR2 FQNEAQ (reference sequence). For the CDR3, the DNA is TGTGCCAGCAGTCCGCAGGGGCGTCAGCCCCAGCATTTT. This translates into CASSPQGRQPQHF.

J is TRBJ2-1 and V is TRBV19; TRBD1 matches at 7 bases. CDR1 and CDR2 from the germline V gene are LNHDA and SQIVND (reference sequence). The J segment lost 2 bases and the V segment lost 3 bases, leaving 1 base of the junction unmatched. The CDR3 runs 14 residues. CDR3 sequence reads: CASSIGTAYNEQFF. The DNA for the CDR3 is TGTGCCAGTAGTATCGGGACAGCCTACAATGAGCAGTTCTTC. Full variable domain (missing parts from reference TRBV19 and TRBJ2-1): DGGITQSPKYLFRKEGQNVTLSCEQNLNHDAMYWYRQDPGQGLRLIYYSQIVNDFQKGDIAEGYSVSREKKESFPLTVTSAQKNPTAFYLCASSIGTAYNEQFFGPGTRLTVL.

The rearrangement uses TRBV4-1 and TRBJ2-3, with TRBD2 matching 8 bases. CDR1 MGHRA and CDR2 YSYEKL come from the germline V gene. V lost 0 bases to trimming and J lost 5 bases; unmatched junction nucleotides: 10. CDR3 length: 17 amino acids. The CDR3 reads CASSQEGSGGFGDTQYF. The DNA for the CDR3 is TGCGCCAGCAGCCAAGAAGGGTCGGGAGGGTTTGGAGATACGCAGTATTTT.

The chain links TRBV27 to TRBJ1-4; 9 bases line up with TRBD1. CDR1 is MNHEY and CDR2 is SMNVEV in the germline V gene (reference sequence). V was pared by 2 bases and J by 5 bases, with 0 bases of the junction left unmatched. The CDR3 contains 14 residues. The CDR3 coding sequence is TGTGCCAGCAGTTTAGGGACAGGGAATGAAAAACTGTTTTTT. Translation gives CASSLGTGNEKLFF.

The chain is built from TRBV7-3 and TRBJ2-2; D call uncertain. The CDR3 loop spans 12 amino acids. The germline V gene encodes CDR1 SGHTA and CDR2 FQGTGA. V lost 6 bases to trimming and J lost 5 bases, with 7 bases between them. The CDR3 sequence is CASSSETGELFF. The CDR3 region has the DNA TGTGCCAGCAGTTCCGAGACCGGGGAGCTGTTTTTT.

This clone came up a few times. This sequence joins TRBV7-9 and TRBJ2-7, with D perhaps TRBD1 (5 bases). The CDR3 totals 12 residues. V lost 5 bases and J 4 bases, leaving 9 bases between the germline ends. Looked up from germline, CDR1 is SEHNR and CDR2 is FQNEAQ (reference sequence). DNA of the CDR3: TGTGCCAGCAGCACCTACAGGTACGAGCAGTACTTC. Encoded protein: CASSTYRYEQYF. Complete variable domain (other parts from reference TRBV7-9 and TRBJ2-7): DTGVSQNPRHKITKRGQNVTFRCDPISEHNRLYWYRQTLGQGPEFLTYFQNEAQLEKSRLLSDRFSAERPKGSFSTLEIQRTEQGDSAMYLCASSTYRYEQYFGPGTRLTVT.

The chain links TRBV27 to TRBJ2-3; the match to TRBD2 covers 7 bases. CDR1 is MNHEY and CDR2 is SMNVEV in the germline V gene (reference sequence). The length of the CDR3 is 14 residues. J gave up 2 bases and V 8 bases, and 7 bases lay outside the gene matches. CDR3 region: CASWALADTDTQYF. CDR3 in DNA: TGTGCCAGCTGGGCTCTAGCGGACACAGATACGCAGTATTTT.

This clone was seen a single time. The chain joins TRBV7-9 to TRBJ2-1, with 13 bases identical to TRBD2. Germline-derived CDR1 and CDR2 are SEHNR and FQNEAQ (reference sequence). V lost 8 bases to trimming and J lost 9 bases; unmatched junction nucleotides: 7. The CDR3 is 14 residues long. CDR3 nucleotides: TGTGCCAGCGGAACTAGCGGGAGGGTGGGTGAGCAGTTCTTC. It encodes CASGTSGRVGEQFF.

This chain links TRBV29-1 with TRBJ2-1; 9 bases are shared with TRBD1. Germline V CDR1 and CDR2: SQVTM, ANQGSEA. J gave up 3 bases and V 6 bases, and 3 bases lay outside the gene matches. CDR3 size: 13 residues. The DNA for the CDR3 is TGCAGCGTGGAGACAGGGGGCTACAATGAGCAGTTCTTC. It yields the protein CSVETGGYNEQFF.

This chain joins TRBV19 and TRBJ2-7; D is possibly TRBD1 (6 bases). Deletions cut 1 base from V and 3 bases from J, with 13 bases between. The CDR3 is 15 amino acids. Germline V gives CDR1 LNHDA, CDR2 SQIVND (reference sequence). The DNA of the CDR3 is TGTGCCAGTAGTATAGTAGGGCAGGGGATCTACGAGCAGTACTTC. It codes for CASSIVGQGIYEQYF.

This clone was detected a few times. The chain combines TRBV7-2 with TRBJ1-1; D is uncertain. Trimming removed 7 bases from V and 2 bases from J, with 17 bases in between. The CDR3 is 15 residues long. The germline V gene has CDR1 SGHTA and CDR2 FQGNSA. The CDR3 sequence is CASIPILASNTEAFF. CDR3 DNA: TGTGCCAGCATTCCAATTCTGGCATCCAACACTGAAGCTTTCTTT. The full variable domain, in which reference TRBV7-2 and TRBJ1-1 provide the parts outside the CDR3, is GAGVSQSPSNKVTEKGKDVELRCDPISGHTALYWYRQSLGQGLEFLIYFQGNSAPDKSGLPSDRFSAERTGGSVSTLTIQRTQQEDSAVYLCASIPILASNTEAFFGQGTRLTVV.